The 22 T cell receptor beta chains listed next were all sequenced from one sample in a study of blood T cell repertoires in COVID-19. Here immunoSEQ multiplex PCR was the method, and the copy in TCRdb shows in-frame clones only, minus some. This sample has some 13,000 clones; 86% occur once, and the top ten carry approximately 50%. Specimen: peripheral blood. The receptor set was obtained from an elderly man with acute or convalescent COVID-19.

The count of this clone is one. The rearrangement joins TRBV4-2 to TRBJ1-6; TRBD1 is a possible D gene (5 bases). The V gene's germline CDR1 is LGHNA and CDR2 YNFKEQ. V lost 3 bases and J 5 bases, leaving 8 bases between the germline ends. CDR3 size: 14 residues. The CDR3, as DNA: TGTGCCAGCAGCCAGGGGCAGGATAATTCACCCCTCCACTTT. Its translation: CASSQGQDNSPLHF.

V and J are TRBV5-1 and TRBJ2-5; 8 bases match TRBD2. Unmatched junction bases numbered 5, after V lost 0 bases and J lost 7 bases. The length of the CDR3 is 14 residues. Germline V gene sequence: CDR1 SGHRS, CDR2 YFSETQ. CDR3 sequence reads: CASSLERGQVTQYF. CDR3 DNA: TGCGCCAGCAGCTTGGAGCGGGGGCAGGTGACCCAGTACTTC.

J is TRBJ1-1 and V is TRBV30, with TRBD1 identical over 8 bases. Germline V gene sequence: CDR1 GTSNPN, CDR2 SVGIG (reference sequence). CDR3 length equals 12 residues. The J segment lost 11 bases and the V segment lost 4 bases, leaving 9 bases of the junction unmatched. CDR3 loop: CAWNYRGSRAFF. The DNA of the CDR3 is TGTGCCTGGAACTACAGGGGGAGTCGGGCTTTCTTT.

The chain is built from TRBV12-2 and TRBJ2-2; no DNA check was done on the table's D call, TRBD2. TRBV12-2 is designated a pseudogene. The CDR3 loop spans 18 amino acids. This chain's CDR3 is CARRPPRSGGAGTGELFF. As DNA, the CDR3 is TGTGCAAGGCGCCCCCCGAGAAGCGGGGGGGCCGGCACCGGGGAGCTGTTTTTT.

The genes are TRBV6-6 and TRBJ2-3, with 11 nucleotides matching TRBD2. V lost 5 bases, J lost 1 base, and 2 bases stayed unmatched. The germline gives CDR1 MNHNY, CDR2 SVGAGI (reference sequence). The CDR3 runs to 15 residues. CDR3 loop: CASSPTSGGTDTQYF. CDR3 coding DNA: TGTGCCAGCAGTCCGACTAGCGGGGGCACAGATACGCAGTATTTT.

This clone showed up just a few times. V and J are TRBV2 and TRBJ1-2; 7 nucleotides align to TRBD1. The ends lost 7 bases at V and 8 bases at J; junction bases unmatched: 10. Germline lookup yields CDR1 SNHLY and CDR2 FYNNEI. The CDR3 loop spans 13 amino acids. The CDR3 DNA sequence: TGTGCCAGCACCCCAGGACAGGCGTCGGGCTACACCTTC. This gives the protein CASTPGQASGYTF.

This chain joins TRBV3-1 (or the pseudogene TRBV3-2) and TRBJ2-5; 11 nucleotides line up with TRBD2. After removal of 2 bases from V and 4 bases from J, the junction contained 6 bases not matched to a gene. The CDR3 length is 16 residues. Germline CDR1 and CDR2: LGHDT and YNNKEL (reference sequence). In DNA form, the CDR3 reads TGTGCCAGCAGCCAACTTATAGCGGGGGGGCGAGAGACCCAGTACTTC. Its protein product is CASSQLIAGGRETQYF.

There are a few counts of this clone. The rearrangement joins TRBV6-5 to TRBJ2-1; maybe TRBD1 (6 bases). CDR3 length: 15 amino acids. Germline V gives CDR1 MNHEY, CDR2 SVGAGI. V was pared by 6 bases and J by 1 base, with 13 bases between. The CDR3 region has the DNA TGTGCCAGCAGCTCCGGGACAATTTCCTACAATGAGCAGTTCTTC. Encoded protein: CASSSGTISYNEQFF.

The V gene is TRBV7-6, the J gene TRBJ2-5; D is perhaps TRBD1 (7 bases). This CDR3 comprises 16 residues. Germline V gives CDR1 SGHVS, CDR2 FNYEAQ. Between the trimmed V and J ends, which lost 5 bases and 5 bases, there was a span of 21 bases. The CDR3 bases are TGTGCCAGCAGCCCCCGCGGGACAGCTTATAGGGAGACCCAGTACTTC. This sequence encodes CASSPRGTAYRETQYF.

This sequence joins TRBV5-4 and TRBJ2-3; 9 bases agree with TRBD2. V lost 4 bases to trimming and J lost 6 bases; unmatched junction nucleotides: 12. CDR3 size: 16 residues. CDR1 is SGHNT, CDR2 YYREEE, per germline (reference sequence). The CDR3 coding sequence is TGTGCCAGCAGCCAAAGACTAGCGGTAGTTTCCGATACGCAGTATTTT. Amino acid sequence: CASSQRLAVVSDTQYF. Combining the CDR3 with reference TRBV5-4 and TRBJ2-3 gives the whole variable domain ETGVTQSPTHLIKTRGQQVTLRCSSQSGHNTVSWYQQALGQGPQFIFQYYREEENGRGNFPPRFSGLQFPNYSSELNVNALELDDSALYLCASSQRLAVVSDTQYFGPGTRLTVL.

Only one count was recorded for this clone. The gene calls are TRBV30 and TRBJ2-7; 13 positions agree with TRBD2. V was pared by 2 bases and J by 6 bases, with 1 base of the junction left unmatched. The CDR3 is made up of 13 amino acids. Germline V gene data show CDR1 as GTSNPN and CDR2 as SVGIG (reference sequence). The CDR3 nucleotides read TGTGCCTGGAGTAGACTAGCGGGAGGCGAGCAGTACTTC. Translated, it gives CAWSRLAGGEQYF.

This chain connects TRBV19 to TRBJ1-5; 7 positions agree with TRBD1. The CDR3 consists of 15 residues. Germline CDR1 reads LNHDA; CDR2 reads SQIVND (reference sequence). Trimming removed 6 bases from V and 4 bases from J; junction bases left unmatched: 9. CDR3 amino acids: CASRGQHILNQPQHF. The DNA of the CDR3 is TGTGCCAGTAGGGGACAGCACATATTGAATCAGCCCCAGCATTTT.

This clone was seen only a few times. The V call is TRBV30, the J call TRBJ1-2, with D uncertain. This CDR3 is 14 amino acids long. V was shortened by 1 base and J by 8 bases, with 17 bases between the two germline ends. Germline CDR1 reads GTSNPN; CDR2 reads SVGIG (reference sequence). DNA for the CDR3: TGTGCCTGGAGTGGGTACAGCAGCCGGTGGGGCTACACCTTC. This codes for CAWSGYSSRWGYTF.

This chain uses TRBV2 with TRBJ2-1; tentative D call: TRBD2 (5 bases). The CDR3 extends over 12 amino acids. Germline CDR1 is SNHLY and CDR2 is FYNNEI. The V and J ends lost 7 bases and 10 bases respectively, with 14 bases between them. CDR3 in DNA: TGTGCCAGCACCCCTGGTTGGGAGGAGCAGTTCTTC. Protein sequence: CASTPGWEEQFF.

The CDR3 is CASQFGGSQKHEQFF. CDR3 DNA: TGTGCCAGCCAGTTCGGCGGGAGTCAGAAGCATGAGCAGTTCTTC. This chain links TRBV6-5 with TRBJ2-1, with 7 nucleotides matching TRBD2. V gave up 8 bases and J gave up 8 bases; unmatched junction bases: 15. CDR1 and CDR2 from the germline V gene are MNHEY and SVGAGI. This CDR3 spans 15 amino acids.

J is TRBJ1-5 and V is TRBV18; TRBD1 might be the D (6 bases). This CDR3 has 18 residues. Germline V gene lookup returns CDR1 KGHSH and CDR2 LQKENI. V lost 6 bases and J 6 bases, leaving 27 bases between the germline ends. CDR3: CASSGYNGQGYLGQPQHF. The CDR3 nucleotides are TGTGCCAGCTCTGGGTACAACGGTCAGGGGTATCTAGGTCAGCCCCAGCATTTT. Full variable domain (outside the CDR3, taken from reference TRBV18 and TRBJ1-5): NAGVMQNPRHLVRRRGQEARLRCSPMKGHSHVYWYRQLPEEGLKFMVYLQKENIIDESGMPKERFSAEFPKEGPSILRIQQVVRGDSAAYFCASSGYNGQGYLGQPQHFGDGTRLSIL.

This rearrangement joins TRBV7-9 to TRBJ2-7; D remains ambiguous. V was trimmed by 5 bases and J by 7 bases, leaving 18 bases between them. CDR1 and CDR2 from the germline V gene are SEHNR and FQNEAQ (reference sequence). CDR3 length: 14 residues. CDR3 sequence: CASSPSVPEWEQYF. The DNA for the CDR3 is TGTGCCAGCAGCCCGAGTGTCCCCGAGTGGGAGCAGTACTTC.

This chain connects TRBV28 to TRBJ1-5; D gene uncertain. The CDR3 runs 16 residues. Trimming pared 1 base from V and 0 bases from J, leaving 10 bases between. The germline V gene has CDR1 MDHEN and CDR2 SYDVKM. In DNA form, the CDR3 reads TGTGCCAGCAGTTTATACCCCAGGTTTAGCAATCAGCCCCAGCATTTT. Protein: CASSLYPRFSNQPQHF. The full variable domain, in which reference TRBV28 and TRBJ1-5 provide the parts outside the CDR3, is DVKVTQSSRYLVKRTGEKVFLECVQDMDHENMFWYRQDPGLGLRLIYFSYDVKMKEKGDIPEGYSVSREKKERFSLILESASTNQTSMYLCASSLYPRFSNQPQHFGDGTRLSIL.

This clone was recorded only once. The CDR3 nucleotides read TGCAGCGTTCCTCAGGGATTGGGCTACACCTTC. Residues: CSVPQGLGYTF. The chain carries TRBV29-1 and TRBJ1-2, with D possibly being TRBD1 (5 bases). The V gene's germline CDR1 is SQVTM and CDR2 ANQGSEA. The CDR3 is made up of 11 amino acids. Trimming removed 5 bases at V and 8 bases at J, with 12 bases between.

The chain is built from TRBV3-1 (or the pseudogene TRBV3-2) and TRBJ1-6; 7 positions match TRBD1. The junction had 15 bases not matched to a gene; V was cut back by 6 bases and J by 7 bases. Germline V gives CDR1 LGHDT, CDR2 YNNKEL (reference sequence). The CDR3 has 17 amino acids. CDR3: CASRLEFPGDSNSPLHF. Written as DNA, the CDR3 is TGTGCCAGCAGACTCGAGTTTCCTGGGGACAGCAATTCACCCCTCCACTTT.

The chain combines TRBV7-6 with TRBJ2-3; 8 bases agree with TRBD1. The V and J ends lost 4 bases and 4 bases, in that order; junction bases with no gene match: 10. The CDR3 is 16 residues long. CDR1 and CDR2 (germline): SGHVS, FNYEAQ. The CDR3 DNA follows: TGTGCCAGCAGCTCTCAGACAGGGGAAGTCCCAGATACGCAGTATTTT. Residues: CASSSQTGEVPDTQYF.

CDR3 DNA sequence: TGTGCCAGCAGCAGGGGGGACAGGGAGTTCGGAAACACCATATATTTT. Its protein product is CASSRGDREFGNTIYF. The chain has TRBV7-8 and TRBJ1-3, with 9 positions matching TRBD1. V lost 5 bases and J lost 4; bases outside the gene matches: 9. Germline-derived CDR1 and CDR2 are SGHVS and FQNEAQ. CDR3 size: 16 residues.